A single sample gave rise to the 25 T cell receptor beta chains below, sequenced in a study of T cell responses to AZD1222 COVID-19 vaccine. TCRdb's copy holds only in-frame clones and misses some; the assay was immunoSEQ multiplex PCR. The sample lists roughly 190,000 clones; 85% to 95% were seen once. Sequences were derived from peripheral blood, sampled on day 0 of AZD1222 vaccination. The receptor source for this set is an adult in good health.

The chain employs TRBV6-1 and TRBJ1-1, with TRBD1 as a possible D gene (6 bases). V was cut by 2 bases and J by 3 bases, with 13 bases left in between. The CDR3 spans 15 residues. CDR1 is MNHNS, CDR2 SASEGT, per germline. The CDR3 bases are TGTGCCAGCAGTGAAATCGGGGGCGCAGACACTGAAGCTTTCTTT. Translation gives CASSEIGGADTEAFF.

The chain combines TRBV25-1 with TRBJ2-3; 7 bases line up with TRBD2. This CDR3 spans 15 amino acids. The V gene end was trimmed by 3 bases and the J gene end by 4 bases; junction bases not matched to a gene: 7. Germline CDR1 reads MGHDK; CDR2 reads SYGVNS. The CDR3: CASSEEGGSSDTQYF. The CDR3 DNA follows: TGTGCCAGCAGTGAGGAGGGAGGGAGTTCAGATACGCAGTATTTT.

The rearrangement uses TRBV7-8 and TRBJ1-2; weak D call: TRBD1 (5 bases). This CDR3 region has 13 residues. Germline-derived CDR1 and CDR2 are SGHVS and FQNEAQ. The V end lost 5 bases, the J end lost 6 bases, and 13 bases lay between the germline ends. CDR3 coding DNA: TGTGCCAGCAGCCCAGGGCTGCCGGATGGCTACACCTTC. It codes for CASSPGLPDGYTF. The full variable domain, in which reference TRBV7-8 and TRBJ1-2 provide the parts outside the CDR3, is GAGVSQSPRYKVAKRGQDVALRCDPISGHVSLFWYQQALGQGPEFLTYFQNEAQLDKSGLPSDRFFAERPEGSVSTLKIQRTQQEDSAVYLCASSPGLPDGYTFGSGTRLTVV.

This sequence joins TRBV18 and TRBJ1-1, with D maybe TRBD1 (5 bases). Trimming left V 2 bases short and J 7 bases short, with 11 bases between. Germline CDR1 is KGHSH and CDR2 is LQKENI. This CDR3 has 13 residues. The CDR3 region is CASSPSRDDEAFF. In DNA form, the CDR3 reads TGTGCCAGCTCACCAAGCAGGGACGATGAAGCTTTCTTT.

The V call is TRBV2, the J call TRBJ1-1; D is unresolved. The CDR3 is 13 residues long. Germline assignment: CDR1 SNHLY and CDR2 FYNNEI. Trimming pared 6 bases from V and 0 bases from J, leaving 8 bases between. The CDR3 loop is CASRVMVNTEAFF. DNA for the CDR3: TGTGCCAGCAGGGTGATGGTGAACACTGAAGCTTTCTTT.

The chain has TRBV14 and TRBJ1-1; D is unclear. V lost 4 bases to trimming and J lost 4 bases, with 7 bases between them. The CDR3 contains 12 residues. Germline lookup yields CDR1 SGHDN and CDR2 FVKESK. CDR3 in DNA: TGTGCCAGCAGCCGGGGAGGCACTGAAGCTTTCTTT. Translating gives CASSRGGTEAFF.

This sequence joins TRBV27 and TRBJ1-1; D perhaps matches TRBD1 (6 bases). In germline, CDR1 is MNHEY, CDR2 SMNVEV (reference sequence). The CDR3 extends over 14 amino acids. Trimming shortened V by 5 bases and J by 5 bases, and 15 bases separated the two germline ends. The CDR3 region has the DNA TGTGCCAGCAGTGCGGGGAGGGGGAGGACTGAAGCTTTCTTT. Amino acids: CASSAGRGRTEAFF.

V usage is TRBV2 and J usage is TRBJ2-2, with 7 bases matching TRBD1. CDR1 and CDR2 from the germline V gene are SNHLY and FYNNEI. This CDR3 region has 17 residues. V lost 4 bases, J lost 1 base, and 9 bases stayed unmatched. In nucleotides, the CDR3 is TGTGCCAGCAGTGTCAACCGGGACAGCCGGAACACCGGGGAGCTGTTTTTT. As protein: CASSVNRDSRNTGELFF.

The CDR3 region is CASSEKHPDTQYF. The CDR3 region has the DNA TGCGCCAGCAGTGAGAAACATCCAGATACGCAGTATTTT. The gene calls are TRBV10-1 and TRBJ2-3; D is uncertain. The germline V gene has CDR1 WNHNN and CDR2 SYGVQD (reference sequence). This CDR3 is 13 amino acids long. The V end was cut by 2 bases, the J end by 4 bases, with 7 bases between.

The chain employs TRBV10-3 and TRBJ1-2; D gene ambiguous. V was trimmed by 3 bases and J by 2 bases, leaving 16 bases between them. The V gene's germline CDR1 is ENHRY and CDR2 SYGVKD. The CDR3 consists of 16 residues. The CDR3 sequence is CAISEEMTRANYGYTF. The CDR3 nucleotides are TGTGCCATCAGTGAAGAAATGACTAGAGCCAACTATGGCTACACCTTC.

The chain combines TRBV7-2 with TRBJ2-1; 9 bases match TRBD1. CDR3 length: 15 residues. The V gene end was trimmed by 5 bases and the J gene end by 7 bases; junction bases not matched to a gene: 9. Germline V gene sequence: CDR1 SGHTA, CDR2 FQGNSA. The CDR3 nucleotides are TGTGCCAGCAGCGCCGGACAGGGGATTGAGAATGAGCAGTTCTTC. Its translation: CASSAGQGIENEQFF.

This chain uses TRBV5-4 with TRBJ1-6, with a weak D call TRBD1 (5 bases). CDR3 length equals 14 residues. The germline V gene encodes CDR1 SGHNT and CDR2 YYREEE (reference sequence). V lost 4 bases and J 10 bases, leaving 15 bases between the germline ends. The CDR3 region has the DNA TGTGCCAGCAGCAACGGGGACTCTGAGTCACCCCTCCACTTT. This translates into CASSNGDSESPLHF.

The chain recombines TRBV3-1 (or the pseudogene TRBV3-2) with TRBJ1-1; the match to TRBD1 covers 8 bases. Germline V lookup: CDR1 LGHDT, CDR2 YNNKEL (reference sequence). V was clipped by 4 bases and J by 6 bases; unmatched bases: 10. The CDR3 covers 15 residues. For the CDR3, the DNA is TGTGCCAGCAGCCTCTTAGGACAGGGTTCGGCTGAAGCTTTCTTT. Translation: CASSLLGQGSAEAFF.

CDR3 amino acids: CASSANRLGLRAFF. The CDR3 DNA is TGTGCCAGCAGCGCGAACAGGCTGGGGTTGAGAGCTTTCTTT. The genes are TRBV28 and TRBJ1-1, with D perhaps TRBD1 (5 bases). Germline V lookup: CDR1 MDHEN, CDR2 SYDVKM. The CDR3 sequence is 14 residues long. V was trimmed by 6 bases and J by 10 bases, leaving 21 bases between them.

The chain recombines TRBV9 with TRBJ2-3, with 8 nucleotides matching TRBD2. The junction had 9 bases not matched to a gene; V was cut back by 3 bases and J by 3 bases. Germline loops: CDR1 SGDLS, CDR2 YYNGEE. The CDR3 totals 16 residues. The CDR3 nucleotides read TGTGCCAGCAGCGCCCAACCGGGACTAGGGACAGATACGCAGTATTTT. This translates into CASSAQPGLGTDTQYF.

This chain links TRBV6-5 with TRBJ1-2, with D possibly matching TRBD1 (5 bases). The length of the CDR3 is 12 residues. Trimming shortened V by 6 bases and J by 6 bases, and 11 bases separated the two germline ends. Germline CDR1 reads MNHEY; CDR2 reads SVGAGI. The CDR3 region is CASSRTTHGYTF. DNA for the CDR3: TGTGCCAGCAGCCGGACAACCCATGGCTACACCTTC.

The J gene is TRBJ2-5, the V gene TRBV7-2; 7 bases agree with TRBD1. Trimming cost V 5 bases and J 2 bases; bases outside gene matches: 8. The CDR3 length is 15 residues. CDR1 is SGHTA, CDR2 FQGNSA, per germline. The CDR3 here is CASSPSYRGQETQYF. In nucleotides, the CDR3 is TGTGCCAGCAGCCCCTCCTACAGGGGACAAGAGACCCAGTACTTC.

This chain joins TRBV5-1 and TRBJ1-2; D is perhaps TRBD1 (6 bases). Germline V CDR1 and CDR2: SGHRS, YFSETQ. V was shortened by 5 bases and J by 4 bases, with 12 bases between the two germline ends. This CDR3 has 13 residues. Here the CDR3 DNA reads TGCGCCAGCAGTTCTACAGGGAGCTATGGCTACACCTTC. Amino acid sequence: CASSSTGSYGYTF.

This chain links TRBV29-1 with TRBJ1-2, with a possible D match to TRBD1 (5 bases). The germline CDR1 and CDR2 sequences are SQVTM and ANQGSEA. The CDR3 totals 11 residues. V dropped 3 bases and J dropped 4 bases, with 6 bases sitting between them. The CDR3 reads CSVDDSYGYTF. CDR3 bases: TGCAGCGTTGACGACAGCTATGGCTACACCTTC.

The V gene is TRBV5-4, the J gene TRBJ1-1; 10 bases match TRBD1. Germline CDR1 is SGHNT and CDR2 is YYREEE (reference sequence). The J segment lost 3 bases and the V segment lost 4 bases, leaving 3 bases of the junction unmatched. This CDR3 is built from 14 residues. For the CDR3, the DNA is TGTGCCAGCAGCAAAGGACAGGGGGACACTGAAGCTTTCTTT. Translating gives CASSKGQGDTEAFF.

The chain joins TRBV7-9 to TRBJ1-1; 7 bases fit TRBD1. Trimming at V came to 1 base and at J to 0 bases, leaving 8 bases not matched to a gene. There are 17 residues in the CDR3. CDR1 is SEHNR and CDR2 is FQNEAQ in the germline V gene (reference sequence). CDR3 protein: CASSLEGGESMNTEAFF. CDR3 DNA: TGTGCCAGCAGCTTAGAAGGGGGCGAGTCCATGAACACTGAAGCTTTCTTT.

V usage is TRBV11-3 and J usage is TRBJ1-6; the D is unclear. In germline, CDR1 is SGHNT, CDR2 YENEEA. The CDR3 has 13 residues. V was trimmed by 0 bases and J by 9 bases, leaving 6 bases between them. The CDR3 DNA is TGTGCCAGCAGCTTAGACCAGATTTCACCCCTCCACTTT. Translated: CASSLDQISPLHF. Combining the CDR3 with reference TRBV11-3 and TRBJ1-6 gives the whole variable domain EAGVVQSPRYKIIEKKQPVAFWCNPISGHNTLYWYLQNLGQGPELLIRYENEEAVDDSQLPKDRFSAERLKGVDSTLKIQPAELGDSAVYLCASSLDQISPLHFGNGTRLTVT.

This chain connects TRBV5-1 to TRBJ1-2; 7 positions agree with TRBD1. CDR3 length: 19 residues. The V segment lost 3 bases and the J segment 6 bases; nucleotides outside the gene matches: 23. CDR1 and CDR2 from the germline V gene are SGHRS and YFSETQ. The CDR3 sequence: CASSSLTGNAPGGTNGYTF. The CDR3 DNA is TGCGCCAGCAGCTCCCTGACAGGGAATGCACCCGGGGGAACTAATGGCTACACCTTC.

The CDR3 DNA reads TGTGCCAGCAGCCTAGACAGGGGTAGCGCTGAAGCTTTCTTT. Translating gives CASSLDRGSAEAFF. The chain uses TRBV7-3 and TRBJ1-1; 8 nucleotides align to TRBD1. V trimming: 5 bases; J trimming: 6 bases; junction bases outside the gene matches: 8. This CDR3 is built from 14 residues. CDR1 SGHTA and CDR2 FQGTGA come from the germline V gene.

The CDR3 DNA is TGTGCCAGCAGCCATGGATGGGGGGCTGAAGCTTTCTTT. This sequence encodes CASSHGWGAEAFF. The V gene is TRBV13, the J gene TRBJ1-1, with D perhaps matching TRBD1 (5 bases). Germline V gene data show CDR1 as PRHDT and CDR2 as FYEKMQ (reference sequence). Deletions cut 5 bases from V and 6 bases from J, with 13 bases between. The CDR3 has 13 residues.